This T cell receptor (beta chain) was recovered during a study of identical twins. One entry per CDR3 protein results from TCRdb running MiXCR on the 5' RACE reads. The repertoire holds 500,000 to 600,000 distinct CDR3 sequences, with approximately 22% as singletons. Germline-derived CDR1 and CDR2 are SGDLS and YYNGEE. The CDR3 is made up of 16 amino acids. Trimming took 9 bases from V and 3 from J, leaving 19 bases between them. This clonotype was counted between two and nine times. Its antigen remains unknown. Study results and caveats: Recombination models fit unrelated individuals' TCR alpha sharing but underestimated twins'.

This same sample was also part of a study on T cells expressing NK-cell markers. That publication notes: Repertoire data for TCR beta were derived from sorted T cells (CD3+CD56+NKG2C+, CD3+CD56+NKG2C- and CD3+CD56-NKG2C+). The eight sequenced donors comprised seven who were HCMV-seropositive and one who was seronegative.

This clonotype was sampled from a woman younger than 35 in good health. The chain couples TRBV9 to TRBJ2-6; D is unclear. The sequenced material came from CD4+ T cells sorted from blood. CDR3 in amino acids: CATSQGHLNGANVLTF. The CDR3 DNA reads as TGTGCCACTTCCCAAGGGCACCTAAATGGGGCCAACGTCCTGACTTTC.